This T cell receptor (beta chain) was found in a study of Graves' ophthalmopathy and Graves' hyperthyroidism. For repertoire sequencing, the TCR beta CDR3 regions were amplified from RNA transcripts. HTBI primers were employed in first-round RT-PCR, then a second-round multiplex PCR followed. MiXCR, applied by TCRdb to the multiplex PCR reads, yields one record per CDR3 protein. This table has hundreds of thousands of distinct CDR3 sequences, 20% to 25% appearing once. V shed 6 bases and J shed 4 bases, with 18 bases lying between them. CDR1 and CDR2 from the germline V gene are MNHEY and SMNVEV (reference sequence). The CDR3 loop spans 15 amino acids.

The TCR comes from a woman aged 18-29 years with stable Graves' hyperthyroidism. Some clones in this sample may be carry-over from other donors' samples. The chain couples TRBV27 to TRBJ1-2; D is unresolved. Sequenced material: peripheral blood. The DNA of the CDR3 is TGTGCCAGCAGCCGCGATCCGGACGGGTCCTATGGCTACACCTTC. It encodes CASSRDPDGSYGYTF.